These 4 T cell receptor beta chains were all obtained from the same sample, sequenced in a study of T cell repertoires in cytomegalovirus infection. MiXCR was run by TCRdb on the reads, yielding one entry per CDR3 protein. The data show 600,000 to 800,000 distinct CDR3 sequences, approximately 25% seen once. Material: CD8+ T cells from PBMCs. The receptor source for this set is a human donor in good health (CMV status not recorded). Some clones in this sample may be carry-over from other donors' samples.

The V gene is TRBV9, the J gene TRBJ2-1, with D possibly matching TRBD1 (6 bases). In germline, CDR1 is SGDLS, CDR2 YYNGEE. The CDR3 is 14 amino acids. The V end lost 4 bases, the J end lost 3 bases, and 11 bases lay between the germline ends. DNA of the CDR3: TGTGCCAGCAGCTCGATGGACAGCTACAATGAGCAGTTCTTC. Translated: CASSSMDSYNEQFF.

The rearrangement uses TRBV12-3 or TRBV12-4 and TRBJ1-2, with a tentative D call TRBD1 (5 bases). V lost 5 bases and J 8 bases, leaving 15 bases between the germline ends. The CDR3 runs to 13 residues. This CDR3 is CASSRNQGPGYTF. The CDR3, as DNA: TGTGCCAGCAGTCGGAACCAGGGTCCGGGCTACACCTTC.

The chain uses TRBV25-1 and TRBJ1-2; possible D gene TRBD1, 5 bases. Per the germline V gene, CDR1 is MGHDK and CDR2 is SYGVNS. This CDR3 comprises 16 residues. The ends were cut back, 4 bases at V and 3 bases at J, with 18 bases in the middle. CDR3 amino acids: CASSAPGPPEDYGYTF. CDR3 DNA: TGTGCCAGCAGTGCCCCGGGACCGCCCGAAGACTATGGCTACACCTTC.

This clonotype was seen many times. The chain carries TRBV7-9 and TRBJ1-1; 10 positions match TRBD1. With V trimmed by 2 bases and J by 4 bases, 4 bases remained unmatched. The CDR3 spans 15 residues. From germline, CDR1 is SEHNR and CDR2 FQNEAQ (reference sequence). The chain's CDR3 is CASSLPGQGFTEAFF. The CDR3 bases are TGTGCCAGCAGCTTACCGGGACAGGGGTTCACTGAAGCTTTCTTT.